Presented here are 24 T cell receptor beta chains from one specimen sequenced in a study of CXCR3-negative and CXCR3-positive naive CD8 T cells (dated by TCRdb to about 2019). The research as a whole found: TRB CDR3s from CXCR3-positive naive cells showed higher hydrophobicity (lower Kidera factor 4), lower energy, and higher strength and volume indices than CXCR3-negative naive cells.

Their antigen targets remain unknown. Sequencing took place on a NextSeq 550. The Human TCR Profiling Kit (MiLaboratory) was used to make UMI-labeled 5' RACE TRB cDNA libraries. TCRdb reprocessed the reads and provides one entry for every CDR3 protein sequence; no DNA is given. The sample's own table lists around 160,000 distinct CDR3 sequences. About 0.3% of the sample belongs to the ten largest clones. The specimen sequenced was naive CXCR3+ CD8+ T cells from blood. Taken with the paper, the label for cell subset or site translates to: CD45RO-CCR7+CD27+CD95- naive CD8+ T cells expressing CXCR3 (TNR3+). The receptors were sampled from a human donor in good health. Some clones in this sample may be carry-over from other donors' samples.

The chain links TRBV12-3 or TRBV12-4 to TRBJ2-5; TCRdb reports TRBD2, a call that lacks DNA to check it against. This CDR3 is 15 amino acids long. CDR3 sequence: CASTRAGGSQETQYF.

CDR3 amino acids: CASAPGQAYYEQYF. The chain has TRBV27 and TRBJ2-7; the D gene TCRdb calls, TRBD1, cannot be checked with no DNA. The CDR3 contains 14 residues. Germline V lookup: CDR1 MNHEY, CDR2 SMNVEV (reference sequence).

The CDR3 loop reads CASSWADFYEQYF. This chain connects TRBV11-3 to TRBJ2-7. In germline, CDR1 is SGHNT, CDR2 YENEEA. The CDR3 totals 13 residues.

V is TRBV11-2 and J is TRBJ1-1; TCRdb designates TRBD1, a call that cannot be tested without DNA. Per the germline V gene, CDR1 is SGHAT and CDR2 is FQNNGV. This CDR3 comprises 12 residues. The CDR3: CASSLSPVEAFF.

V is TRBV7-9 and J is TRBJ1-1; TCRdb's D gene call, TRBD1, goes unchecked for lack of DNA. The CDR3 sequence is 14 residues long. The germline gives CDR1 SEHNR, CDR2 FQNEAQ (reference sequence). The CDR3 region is CASSDSGTGGEAFF.

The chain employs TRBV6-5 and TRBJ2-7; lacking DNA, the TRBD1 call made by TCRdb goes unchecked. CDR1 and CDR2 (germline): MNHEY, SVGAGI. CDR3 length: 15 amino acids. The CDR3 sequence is CASSYRGTSLYEQYF.

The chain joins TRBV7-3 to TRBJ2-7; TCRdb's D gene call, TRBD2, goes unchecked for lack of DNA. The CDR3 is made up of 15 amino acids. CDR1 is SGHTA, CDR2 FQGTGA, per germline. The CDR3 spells CASSLFPAEQYEQYF.

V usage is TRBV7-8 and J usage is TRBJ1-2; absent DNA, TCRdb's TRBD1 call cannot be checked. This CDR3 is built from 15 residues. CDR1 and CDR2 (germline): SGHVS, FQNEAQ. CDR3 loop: CASSEGTGGLYGYTF.

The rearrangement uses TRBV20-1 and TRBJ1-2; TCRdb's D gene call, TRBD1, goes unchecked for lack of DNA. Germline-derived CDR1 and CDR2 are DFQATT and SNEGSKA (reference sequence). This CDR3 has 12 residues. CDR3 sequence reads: CSAPGQEGYPIF.

CDR3 residues: CASNPDREVTEAFF. The chain carries TRBV7-9 and TRBJ1-1; TCRdb proposes TRBD1, but this gene call is untestable without DNA. This CDR3 region has 14 residues. Per the germline V gene, CDR1 is SEHNR and CDR2 is FQNEAQ (reference sequence).

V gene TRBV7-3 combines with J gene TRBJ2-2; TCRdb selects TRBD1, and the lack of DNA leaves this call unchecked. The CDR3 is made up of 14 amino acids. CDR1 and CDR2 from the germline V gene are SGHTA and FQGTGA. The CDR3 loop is CASSLGGATGELFF.

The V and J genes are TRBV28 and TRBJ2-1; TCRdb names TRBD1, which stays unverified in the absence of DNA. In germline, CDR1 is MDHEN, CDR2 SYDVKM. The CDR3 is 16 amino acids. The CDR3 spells CASSQIIAPGRNEQFF.

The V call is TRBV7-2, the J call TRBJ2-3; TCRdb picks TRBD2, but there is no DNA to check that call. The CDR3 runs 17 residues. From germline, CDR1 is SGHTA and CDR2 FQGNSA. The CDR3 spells CASLRGGGPYIADTQYF.

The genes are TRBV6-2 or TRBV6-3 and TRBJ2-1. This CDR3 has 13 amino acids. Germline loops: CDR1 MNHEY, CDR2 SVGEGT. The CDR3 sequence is CASSWESYNEQFF.

The CDR3 reads CSVDQRGQSSTDTQYF. The V gene is TRBV29-1, the J gene TRBJ2-3; checking the TCRdb D call of TRBD1 is not possible without DNA. Germline V lookup: CDR1 SQVTM, CDR2 ANQGSEA. There are 16 residues in the CDR3.

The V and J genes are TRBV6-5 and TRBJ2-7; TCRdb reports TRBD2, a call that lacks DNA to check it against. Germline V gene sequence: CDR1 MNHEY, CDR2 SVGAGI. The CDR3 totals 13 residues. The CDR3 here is CASRLGLLYEQYF.

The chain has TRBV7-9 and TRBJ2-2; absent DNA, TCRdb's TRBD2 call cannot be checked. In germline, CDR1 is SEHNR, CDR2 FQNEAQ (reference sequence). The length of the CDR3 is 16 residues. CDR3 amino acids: CTSSGLAGENTGELFF.

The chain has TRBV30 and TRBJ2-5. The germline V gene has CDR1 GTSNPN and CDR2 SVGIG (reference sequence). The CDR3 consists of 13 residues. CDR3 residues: CAWLYGPQETQYF.

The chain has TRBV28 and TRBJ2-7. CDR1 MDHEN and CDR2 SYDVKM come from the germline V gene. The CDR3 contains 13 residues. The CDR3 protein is CASSPRVRFEQYF.

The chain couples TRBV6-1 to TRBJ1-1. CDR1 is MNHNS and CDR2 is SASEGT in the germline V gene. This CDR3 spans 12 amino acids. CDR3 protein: CASYRLNTEAFF.

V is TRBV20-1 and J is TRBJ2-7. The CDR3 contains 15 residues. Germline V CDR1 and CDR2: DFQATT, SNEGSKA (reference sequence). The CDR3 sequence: CSARSRLEPTYEQYF.

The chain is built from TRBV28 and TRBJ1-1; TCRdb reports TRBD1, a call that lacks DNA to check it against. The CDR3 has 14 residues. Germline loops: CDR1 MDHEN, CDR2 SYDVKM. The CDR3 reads CASSSGRVNTEAFF.

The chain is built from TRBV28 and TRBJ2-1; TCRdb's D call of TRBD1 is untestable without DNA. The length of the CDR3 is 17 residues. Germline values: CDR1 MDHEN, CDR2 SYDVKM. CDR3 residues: CASSRGQGRVDYNEQFF.

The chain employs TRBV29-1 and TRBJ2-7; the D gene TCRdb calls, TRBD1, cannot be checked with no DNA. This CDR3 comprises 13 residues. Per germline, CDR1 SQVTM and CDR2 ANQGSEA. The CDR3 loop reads CSVTGTDSYEQYF.